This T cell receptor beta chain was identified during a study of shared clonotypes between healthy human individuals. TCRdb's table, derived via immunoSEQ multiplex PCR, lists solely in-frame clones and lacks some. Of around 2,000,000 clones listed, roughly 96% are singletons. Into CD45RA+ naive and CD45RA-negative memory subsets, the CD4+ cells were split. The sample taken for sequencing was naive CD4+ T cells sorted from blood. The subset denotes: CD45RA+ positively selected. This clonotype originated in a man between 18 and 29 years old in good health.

The CDR3 loop is CASSGTGGGYEQYF. In DNA form, the CDR3 reads TGTGCCAGCAGCGGGACAGGGGGCGGATATGAGCAGTACTTC. The genes are TRBV6-1 and TRBJ2-7; 12 bases fit TRBD1. The CDR3 extends over 14 amino acids. Losses at the gene ends were 6 bases for V and 7 bases for J; bases not matched to a gene: 7. The V gene's germline CDR1 is MNHNS and CDR2 SASEGT.